This T cell receptor (beta chain) was captured in a study of graft-versus-host responses after intestinal transplantation. Study context: All recipients were transplanted with multivisceral, liver-intestinal, or isolated intestinal grafts. After anti-thymocyte globulin induction, recipients took tacrolimus and steroids for three to four years. General study findings and limits: The study associated peak circulating GvH clone levels with early post-transplant HvG declines. Patients who carried graft-donor T cell macrochimerism also had high graft-versus-host to host-versus-graft clonal ratios in their allografts.

Some clones are missing from TCRdb's copy, which holds only in-frame ones; the method was immunoSEQ multiplex PCR. The table shows approximately 8,200 clones, with approximately 97% occurring only once. About this clone: Its cognate antigen is unknown.

CDR3 size: 14 residues. V lost 4 bases, J lost 5 bases, and 13 bases lay in between. Germline V gives CDR1 SGHRS, CDR2 YFSETQ. The receptor's source is a human patient who received an intestinal transplant, so some T cells may come from the graft donor. The chain uses TRBV5-1 and TRBJ2-1; D is unresolved. Sequences were derived from PBMCs, sampled 23 days after intestinal transplant. CDR3 protein: CASSKGIGDNEQFF. CDR3 DNA sequence: TGCGCCAGCAGCAAAGGTATTGGAGACAATGAGCAGTTCTTC.